What follows are 8 T cell receptor beta chains derived from one specimen sequenced in a study of CXCR3-negative and CXCR3-positive naive CD8 T cells. All TRB cDNA libraries came from 5' RACE performed with UMI labels. Following a re-call of the 5' RACE reads, TCRdb has one entry per CDR3 protein and lacks DNA. There are tens of thousands of distinct CDR3 sequences in the sample, with roughly 1.6% held by the top ten. The sample consisted of naive CXCR3- CD8+ T cells from blood. Subset in this sample: CD45RO-CCR7+CD27+CD95- naive CD8+ T cells lacking CXCR3 (TNR3-). Receptors were obtained from a human donor in good health. Some clones in this sample may be carry-over from other donors' samples.

The rearrangement joins TRBV20-1 to TRBJ2-3; TCRdb returns TRBD2, unconfirmable since there is no DNA. CDR3 length equals 13 residues. Germline assignment: CDR1 DFQATT and CDR2 SNEGSKA (reference sequence). This chain's CDR3 is CSTRGGSTDTQYF.

V usage is TRBV7-2 and J usage is TRBJ1-2; TCRdb selects TRBD1, and the lack of DNA leaves this call unchecked. The germline CDR1 and CDR2 sequences are SGHTA and FQGNSA. This CDR3 contains 15 residues. The CDR3 sequence is CASSLEGRSLYGYTF.

This chain joins TRBV24-1 and TRBJ2-3. The CDR3 loop spans 13 amino acids. Germline V gives CDR1 KGHDR, CDR2 SFDVKD. The CDR3 spells CATPGYSTDTQYF.

The V gene is TRBV7-9, the J gene TRBJ2-1; TCRdb picks TRBD1, but there is no DNA to check that call. The germline V gene has CDR1 SEHNR and CDR2 FQNEAQ (reference sequence). This CDR3 region has 15 residues. The CDR3 is CASSLSEGWINEQFF.

CDR3: CASSSTGEQYF. V and J are TRBV7-9 and TRBJ2-7. CDR3 length: 11 residues. CDR1 SEHNR and CDR2 FQNEAQ come from the germline V gene (reference sequence).

The chain is built from TRBV12-3 or TRBV12-4 and TRBJ2-2; the TCRdb call, TRBD1, lacks DNA for checking. CDR3 length: 17 residues. The CDR3 protein is CASSSPQGAIHTGELFF.

CDR3 residues: CASSQDRTGVNTGELFF. This chain uses TRBV4-1 with TRBJ2-2; TCRdb returns TRBD1, unconfirmable since there is no DNA. The germline V gene has CDR1 MGHRA and CDR2 YSYEKL. The CDR3 length is 17 residues.

The J gene is TRBJ2-7, the V gene TRBV5-1. The germline CDR1 and CDR2 sequences are SGHRS and YFSETQ. The CDR3 sequence is 15 residues long. The CDR3: CASSSENSETYEQYF.